The 5 T cell receptor beta chains presented below share a single source sample, sequenced in a study of blood T cells in healthy people across ages. With a J-beta primer mix and a sample-barcoded 5' primer, a second PCR ran roughly 7 to 11 cycles. TCRdb re-called the 5' RACE reads with MiXCR, one entry per CDR3 protein. Among some 860,000 distinct CDR3 sequences listed, around three fifths were seen once. Sequenced input: blood. The receptors originated from a man aged 40-49 years in good health.

The J gene is TRBJ2-3, the V gene TRBV6-5; D gene ambiguous. Trimming shortened V by 7 bases and J by 0 bases, and 5 bases separated the two germline ends. The germline CDR1 and CDR2 sequences are MNHEY and SVGAGI. CDR3 length: 12 residues. The CDR3 protein is CASTSSTDTQYF. The CDR3 coding sequence is TGTGCCAGCACGTCAAGCACAGATACGCAGTATTTT.

Note on this clonotype: The junction does not match germline at one end; this may be a read error. V and J are TRBV9 and TRBJ2-1; D is unresolved. Germline V gives CDR1 SGDLS, CDR2 YYNGEE. The CDR3 is made up of 14 amino acids. The CDR3 DNA follows: TGTGCCAGCGGCGTTTCGAGGAGCTACAATGAGCAGTTCTTC. It translates to CASGVSRSYNEQFF.

This clonotype appeared a few times. The rearrangement uses TRBV29-1 and TRBJ2-3; 7 bases are a match to TRBD1. V dropped 6 bases and J dropped 0; count of bases not matched to a gene: 3. CDR1 is SQVTM, CDR2 ANQGSEA, per germline. The CDR3 is 13 amino acids. The CDR3 coding sequence is TGCAGCGTGGGGACAGCTAGCACAGATACGCAGTATTTT. Its translation: CSVGTASTDTQYF.

V and J are TRBV6-5 and TRBJ2-3, with D perhaps assigned TRBD1 or TRBD2 (5 bases each). The V gene's germline CDR1 is MNHEY and CDR2 SVGAGI. V lost 2 bases, J lost 4 bases, and 10 bases lay in between. This CDR3 has 14 amino acids. The CDR3: CASSYGGRADTQYF. In DNA, the CDR3 is TGTGCCAGCAGTTACGGGGGTCGGGCAGATACGCAGTATTTT.

V is TRBV7-2 and J is TRBJ2-4, with 10 bases that match TRBD1. The closer fit of TRBJ2-5 to the DNA end suggests the J call may be wrong. This CDR3 is 15 amino acids long. The germline V gene has CDR1 SGHTA and CDR2 FQGNSA. The CDR3 region is CASSLNDRGLETQYF. CDR3 DNA sequence: TGTGCCAGCAGCTTGAACGACAGGGGGCTAGAGACCCAGTACTTC.